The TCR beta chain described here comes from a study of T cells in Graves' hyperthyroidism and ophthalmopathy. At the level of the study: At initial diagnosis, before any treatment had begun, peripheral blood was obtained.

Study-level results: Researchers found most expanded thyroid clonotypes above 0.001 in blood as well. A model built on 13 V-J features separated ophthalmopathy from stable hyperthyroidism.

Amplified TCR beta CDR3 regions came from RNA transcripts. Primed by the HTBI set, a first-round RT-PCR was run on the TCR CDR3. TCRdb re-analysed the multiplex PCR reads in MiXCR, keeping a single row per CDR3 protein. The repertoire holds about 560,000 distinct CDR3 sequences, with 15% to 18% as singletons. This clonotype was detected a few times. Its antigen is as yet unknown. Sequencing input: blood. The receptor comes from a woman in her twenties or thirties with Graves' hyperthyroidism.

CDR3 region: CAWSVGEVTNEQFF. The CDR3 DNA follows: TGTGCCTGGAGTGTGGGGGAAGTTACCAATGAGCAGTTCTTC. The V call is TRBV30, the J call TRBJ2-1, with D possibly being TRBD1 or TRBD2 (5 bases each). Germline CDR1 and CDR2: GTSNPN and SVGIG (reference sequence). The CDR3 is made up of 14 amino acids. V lost 0 bases and J lost 6, with 12 bases in between.